This is a list of T cell receptor beta chains from one sample in a study of blood T cell repertoires in COVID-19. Sequencing was performed with immunoSEQ multiplex PCR; in TCRdb, only in-frame clones are kept and a portion is missing. The sample contains around 210,000 clones, over 75% of which appear only once. Material for sequencing was peripheral blood. These receptors were taken from a middle-aged man with COVID-19, enrolled during active disease. Both conserved end residues are part of each CDR3. Each record gives: V gene, J gene, D gene, clone size, CDR3 protein, CDR3 DNA. The D gene is left open where the match is weak. Clone size is not always given. Where it is, it says once, few, many or a class for expanded clones.

V gene: TRBV5-8
J gene: TRBJ2-1
D gene: -
clone size: -
CDR3 protein: CASSLLAAPYNEQFF
CDR3 DNA: TGTGCCAGCAGCTTATTAGCGGCCCCCTACAATGAGCAGTTCTTC

V gene: TRBV27
J gene: TRBJ2-2
D gene: -
clone size: -
CDR3 protein: CASSTTSGGAPGSCFF
CDR3 DNA: -

V gene: TRBV30
J gene: TRBJ1-1
D gene: TRBD1
clone size: -
CDR3 protein: CAWSQRFTGGNTEAFF
CDR3 DNA: TGTGCCTGGAGTCAACGATTCACAGGGGGGAACACTGAAGCTTTCTTT

V gene: TRBV28
J gene: TRBJ2-1
D gene: -
clone size: -
CDR3 protein: CASSTRTLGNEQFF
CDR3 DNA: TGTGCCAGCAGTACTAGAACCTTGGGGAATGAGCAGTTCTTC

V gene: TRBV5-1
J gene: TRBJ2-1
D gene: -
clone size: -
CDR3 protein: CASSLAGGTSGNEQFF
CDR3 DNA: TGCGCCAGCAGCTTGGCGGGGGGCACGTCGGGGAATGAGCAGTTCTTC

V gene: TRBV9
J gene: TRBJ2-5
D gene: TRBD2
clone size: -
CDR3 protein: CASSVGWSPGGGETQYF
CDR3 DNA: TGTGCCAGCAGCGTGGGGTGGAGTCCTGGCGGGGGAGAGACCCAGTACTTC

V gene: TRBV30
J gene: TRBJ1-1
D gene: -
clone size: -
CDR3 protein: CAWREQGRSTEAFF
CDR3 DNA: TGTGCCTGGAGAGAACAGGGTCGATCCACTGAAGCTTTCTTT

V gene: TRBV9
J gene: TRBJ2-1
D gene: -
clone size: once
CDR3 protein: CASSVAEQPLMGLNEQFF
CDR3 DNA: TGTGCCAGCAGCGTAGCGGAGCAGCCCCTTATGGGGCTCAATGAGCAGTTCTTC

V gene: TRBV6-6
J gene: TRBJ1-4
D gene: -
clone size: -
CDR3 protein: CASRITGGATNEKLFF
CDR3 DNA: TGTGCCAGCCGAATTACCGGCGGGGCAACTAATGAAAAACTGTTTTTT

V gene: TRBV29-1
J gene: TRBJ2-5
D gene: TRBD2
clone size: -
CDR3 protein: CSVLGLGGLMAQYF
CDR3 DNA: TGCAGCGTACTAGGACTGGGGGGGTTAATGGCCCAGTACTTC

V gene: TRBV25-1
J gene: TRBJ1-6
D gene: -
clone size: -
CDR3 protein: CASSLWGGYSPLHF
CDR3 DNA: TGTGCCAGCAGTCTATGGGGAGGGTATTCACCCCTCCACTTT

V gene: TRBV6-6
J gene: TRBJ2-3
D gene: TRBD2
clone size: -
CDR3 protein: CASSSGRAEVDTQYF
CDR3 DNA: TGTGCCAGCAGTAGCGGGAGGGCCGAGGTAGATACGCAGTATTTT

V gene: TRBV20-1
J gene: TRBJ1-2
D gene: -
clone size: -
CDR3 protein: CSASVRPGINGYTF
CDR3 DNA: TGCAGTGCTAGTGTGAGACCGGGGATTAATGGCTACACCTTC

V gene: TRBV6-5
J gene: TRBJ2-7
D gene: TRBD1
clone size: -
CDR3 protein: CASGRGTDSYEQYF
CDR3 DNA: TGTGCCAGCGGAAGAGGGACAGACTCCTACGAGCAGTACTTC

V gene: TRBV14
J gene: TRBJ1-2
D gene: -
clone size: -
CDR3 protein: CASSQGPAGAYGYTF
CDR3 DNA: TGTGCCAGCAGCCAAGGTCCGGCAGGGGCGTATGGCTACACCTTC

V gene: TRBV25-1
J gene: TRBJ1-4
D gene: -
clone size: -
CDR3 protein: CASSEFRGTNEKLFF
CDR3 DNA: TGTGCCAGCAGTGAATTTAGGGGGACAAATGAAAAACTGTTTTTT